The present T cell receptor (beta chain) was sequenced within a study of blood T cell repertoires in COVID-19. Overall study context: The United States, Italy and Spain supplied acute and convalescent COVID-19 samples. T cells, B-cell-depleted T cells, or PBMCs supplied cDNA or gDNA.

Per the original data handling: How many nucleated cells were present was estimated from reference gene primer amplification. Produced via immunoSEQ multiplex PCR; TCRdb's table is partial and in-frame only. V, J and clone size were drawn from that table, and D and trimming were deduced from the DNA. The sample has 290,000 or so clones; about nine tenths are singletons. V trimming: 5 bases; J trimming: 6 bases; junction bases outside the gene matches: 7. Per germline, CDR1 LNHDA and CDR2 SQIVND (reference sequence). The CDR3 is made up of 15 amino acids. The Seattle patients, enrolled during active infection, were followed longitudinally.

This clonotype originated in a woman in her thirties with COVID-19, enrolled during active disease. The chain combines TRBV19 with TRBJ2-1; 10 nucleotides align to TRBD1. Sequencing was done on a sample of peripheral blood. Here the CDR3 DNA reads TGTGCCAGTAGTTCCCCGGGACAGGGGTCCAATGAGCAGTTCTTC. Amino acids: CASSSPGQGSNEQFF.